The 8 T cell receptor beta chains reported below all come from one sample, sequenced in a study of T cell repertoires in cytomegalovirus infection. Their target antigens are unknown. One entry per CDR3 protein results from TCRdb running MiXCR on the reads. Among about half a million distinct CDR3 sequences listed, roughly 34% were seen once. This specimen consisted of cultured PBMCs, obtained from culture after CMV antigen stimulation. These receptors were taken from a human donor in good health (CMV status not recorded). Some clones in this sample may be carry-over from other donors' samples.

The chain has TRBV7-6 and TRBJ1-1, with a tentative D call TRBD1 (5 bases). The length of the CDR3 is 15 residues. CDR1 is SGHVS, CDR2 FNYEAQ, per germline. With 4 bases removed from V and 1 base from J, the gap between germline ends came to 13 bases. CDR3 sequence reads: CASSSTRGENTEAFF. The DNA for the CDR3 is TGTGCCAGCAGCTCTACTAGGGGAGAGAACACTGAAGCTTTCTTT.

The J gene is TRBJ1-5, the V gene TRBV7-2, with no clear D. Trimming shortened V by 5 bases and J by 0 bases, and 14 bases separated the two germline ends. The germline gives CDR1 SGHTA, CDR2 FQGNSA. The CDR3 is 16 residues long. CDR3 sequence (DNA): TGTGCCAGCAGCACCTACCGTCGGAATAGCAATCAGCCCCAGCATTTT. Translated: CASSTYRRNSNQPQHF.

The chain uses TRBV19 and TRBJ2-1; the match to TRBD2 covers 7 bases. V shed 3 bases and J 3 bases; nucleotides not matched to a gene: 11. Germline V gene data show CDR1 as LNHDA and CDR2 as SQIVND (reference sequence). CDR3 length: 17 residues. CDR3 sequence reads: CASSINTGGRIYNEQFF. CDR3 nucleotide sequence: TGTGCCAGTAGTATTAATACGGGCGGGAGAATCTACAATGAGCAGTTCTTC.

The CDR3 sequence: CASRDRLRLAGADTQYF. For the CDR3, the DNA is TGCGCCAGCCGCGATCGCCTGAGGTTAGCGGGGGCAGATACGCAGTATTTT. The chain employs TRBV10-2 and TRBJ2-3; 9 positions match TRBD2. V gave up 8 bases and J gave up 4 bases; unmatched junction bases: 16. Germline values: CDR1 WSHSY, CDR2 SAAADI. The CDR3 runs to 17 residues.

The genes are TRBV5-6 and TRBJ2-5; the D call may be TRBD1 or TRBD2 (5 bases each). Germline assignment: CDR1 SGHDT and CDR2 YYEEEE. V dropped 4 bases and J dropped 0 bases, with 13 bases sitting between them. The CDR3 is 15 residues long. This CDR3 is CASSASWGYQETQYF. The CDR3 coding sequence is TGTGCCAGCAGCGCCTCGTGGGGGTACCAAGAGACCCAGTACTTC.

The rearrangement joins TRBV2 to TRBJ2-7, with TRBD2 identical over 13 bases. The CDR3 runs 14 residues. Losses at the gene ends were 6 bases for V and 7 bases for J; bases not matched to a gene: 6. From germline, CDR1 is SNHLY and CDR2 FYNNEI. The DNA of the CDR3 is TGTGCCAGCAGCCGACTAGCGGGGGGTTTGGAGCAGTACTTC. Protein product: CASSRLAGGLEQYF.

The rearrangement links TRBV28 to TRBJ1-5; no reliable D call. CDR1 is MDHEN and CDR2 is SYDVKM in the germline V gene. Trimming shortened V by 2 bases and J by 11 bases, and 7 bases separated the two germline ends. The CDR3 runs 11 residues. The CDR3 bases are TGTGCCAGCAGTTTAAGTACGGCCCAGCATTTT. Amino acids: CASSLSTAQHF. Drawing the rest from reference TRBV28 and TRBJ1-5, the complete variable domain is DVKVTQSSRYLVKRTGEKVFLECVQDMDHENMFWYRQDPGLGLRLIYFSYDVKMKEKGDIPEGYSVSREKKERFSLILESASTNQTSMYLCASSLSTAQHFGDGTRLSIL.

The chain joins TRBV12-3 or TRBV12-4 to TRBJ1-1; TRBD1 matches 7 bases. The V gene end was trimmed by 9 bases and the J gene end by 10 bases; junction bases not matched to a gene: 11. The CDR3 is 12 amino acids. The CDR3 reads CASGTGANGAFF. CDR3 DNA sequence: TGTGCCAGTGGCACAGGGGCCAACGGAGCTTTCTTT.